This T cell receptor (beta chain) was sequenced in a study of blood T cell repertoires in COVID-19. Study information: Samples taken during acute and convalescent COVID-19 were collected in the United States, Italy and Spain. The cDNA or gDNA used as material had been derived from T cells, B-cell-depleted T cells, or PBMCs.

V gave up 6 bases and J gave up 4 bases; unmatched junction bases: 14. The germline CDR1 and CDR2 sequences are MNHEY and SVGEGT. The length of the CDR3 is 17 residues. Under the authors' procedure: How many nucleated cells were present was estimated from reference gene primer amplification. Profiling relied on immunoSEQ multiplex PCR, and the TCRdb table lists in-frame clones only, not all of them. From that table come the V and J calls and clone size; the DNA was used to work out D and trimming. Seen here are over 50,000 clones, around 80% observed once, and the top ten hold more than 13%. This chain connects TRBV6-2 or TRBV6-3 to TRBJ1-2; 10 nucleotides line up with TRBD1. The specimen was peripheral blood. The receptor was isolated from a human donor with active or convalescent COVID-19. The donor label of this sample is uncertain. CDR3 amino acids: CASSSRDRGFPRYGYTF. The CDR3 region has the DNA TGTGCCAGCAGCTCCCGGGACAGGGGATTTCCCCGCTATGGCTACACCTTC.